Below, 15 T cell receptor beta chains from the same sample are listed, as sequenced in a study of early T cells in non-severe SARS-CoV-2 infection. One entry per CDR3 protein, called by TCRdb with MiXCR from the 5' RACE reads. The sample lists tens of thousands of distinct CDR3 sequences, more than 13% occurring once. The sample consisted of whole blood. The receptors here all came from an adult who was a healthcare worker with PCR-confirmed SARS-CoV-2 infection or an uninfected control (not recorded which).

Only a few counts were recorded for this clonotype. The chain joins TRBV7-6 to TRBJ2-1; D call uncertain. The CDR3 has 14 amino acids. CDR1 and CDR2 (germline): SGHVS, FNYEAQ. Trimming left V 3 bases short and J 4 bases short, with 10 bases between. The CDR3 DNA reads as TGTGCCAGCAGCTTGGATCGGGTTTACAATGAGCAGTTCTTC. This sequence encodes CASSLDRVYNEQFF.

This chain uses TRBV20-1 with TRBJ1-1; D remains unclear. The CDR3 runs to 12 residues. V was shortened by 3 bases and J by 5 bases, with 10 bases between the two germline ends. Germline CDR1 reads DFQATT; CDR2 reads SNEGSKA (reference sequence). This CDR3 reads CSASRTGTEAFF. CDR3 nucleotides: TGCAGTGCTAGCCGAACGGGAACTGAAGCTTTCTTT.

Many counts were recorded for this clonotype. The chain is built from TRBV5-6 and TRBJ1-3, with unresolved D. Germline V gene lookup returns CDR1 SGHDT and CDR2 YYEEEE. CDR3 length: 15 residues. Trimming removed 0 bases from V and 14 bases from J, with 21 bases in between. CDR3: CASSLGRHSSGMLYF. The CDR3 bases are TGTGCCAGCAGCTTGGGGCGGCATTCCTCTGGAATGCTATATTTT.

In its sample, this clonotype was seen many times. The chain couples TRBV4-3 to TRBJ2-2, with 7 bases identical to TRBD1. The germline V gene encodes CDR1 LGHNA and CDR2 YSLEER. Germline trimming cut 2 bases from V and 3 bases from J; bases unmatched to any gene: 9. This CDR3 comprises 17 residues. CDR3 residues: CASSQPTGQLHTGELFF. CDR3 DNA sequence: TGCGCCAGCAGCCAACCGACGGGACAGTTGCACACCGGGGAGCTGTTTTTT.

This clonotype showed up many times. This chain uses TRBV11-2 with TRBJ2-7; D remains ambiguous. CDR1 SGHAT and CDR2 FQNNGV come from the germline V gene. V dropped 0 bases and J dropped 5 bases, with 8 bases sitting between them. The CDR3 has 13 amino acids. CDR3: CASSLDYTDEQYF. CDR3 coding DNA: TGTGCCAGCAGCTTAGATTACACGGACGAGCAGTACTTC.

J is TRBJ2-1 and V is TRBV21-1; no check of the table's D call, TRBD2, against the DNA was made. TRBV21-1 is a known pseudogene. The CDR3 sequence is 16 residues long. CDR3 in amino acids: CASSMFLAGVHNEQFF. The CDR3 coding sequence is TGTGCCAGCAGCATGTTTCTAGCGGGAGTTCACAATGAGCAGTTCTTC.

The rearrangement uses TRBV9 and TRBJ1-2; D not resolved. The germline V gene has CDR1 SGDLS and CDR2 YYNGEE. V was shortened by 0 bases and J by 1 base, with 10 bases between the two germline ends. The CDR3 is 15 residues long. This CDR3 reads CASSVARFGNYGYTF. The CDR3 nucleotides are TGTGCCAGCAGCGTAGCTAGATTTGGTAACTATGGCTACACCTTC. The full variable domain, with the rest looked up from reference TRBV9 and TRBJ1-2, is DSGVTQTPKHLITATGQRVTLRCSPRSGDLSVYWYQQSLDQGLQFLIQYYNGEERAKGNILERFSAQQFPDLHSELNLSSLELGDSALYFCASSVARFGNYGYTFGSGTRLTVV.

This chain joins TRBV6-5 and TRBJ2-7; D is unresolved. There are 12 residues in the CDR3. Trimming left V 4 bases short and J 6 bases short, with 10 bases between. Germline assignment: CDR1 MNHEY and CDR2 SVGAGI. The CDR3 protein is CASSSHFGEQYF. The CDR3 DNA sequence: TGTGCCAGCAGTTCCCACTTTGGCGAGCAGTACTTC.

This sequence joins TRBV12-3 or TRBV12-4 and TRBJ2-6; no reliable D call. This CDR3 contains 13 residues. Between the trimmed V and J ends, which lost 3 bases and 2 bases, there was a span of 2 bases. The chain's CDR3 is CASSLTGANVLTF. Here the CDR3 DNA reads TGTGCCAGCAGTTTGACTGGGGCCAACGTCCTGACTTTC.

This clonotype was detected only a few times. The V gene is TRBV4-1, the J gene TRBJ2-3; D remains unclear. Germline CDR1 reads MGHRA; CDR2 reads YSYEKL. The CDR3 covers 15 residues. V shed 5 bases and J shed 0 bases, with 12 bases lying between them. CDR3 amino acids: CASSLDPTSTDTQYF. In nucleotides, the CDR3 is TGCGCCAGCAGCTTGGACCCTACAAGCACAGATACGCAGTATTTT.

A note on this clonotype: A read error may explain this, as a much larger clone is one base away. This chain uses TRBV7-2 with TRBJ2-1; 9 bases fit TRBD1. Germline V gives CDR1 SGHTA, CDR2 FQGNSA. CDR3 size: 15 residues. DNA of the CDR3: TGTGCCGGCAGCTTTCAGGTCACAGGGGGCGTTGAGCAGTTCTTC. This translates into CAGSFQVTGGVEQFF.

The gene calls are TRBV6-2 or TRBV6-3 and TRBJ2-1, with 11 nucleotides matching TRBD2. There are 17 residues in the CDR3. Germline V lookup: CDR1 MNHEY, CDR2 SVGEGT. Germline trimming cut 5 bases from V and 5 bases from J; bases unmatched to any gene: 11. CDR3 in amino acids: CASSKRLGLAVHNEQFF. CDR3 nucleotide sequence: TGTGCCAGCAGTAAGAGGTTGGGACTAGCGGTTCACAATGAGCAGTTCTTC.

This clonotype was counted ten times or more. The chain joins TRBV20-1 to TRBJ2-7; 8 nucleotides match TRBD2. The CDR3 contains 13 residues. V dropped 6 bases and J dropped 6; count of bases not matched to a gene: 10. CDR1 is DFQATT, CDR2 SNEGSKA, per germline (reference sequence). The DNA for the CDR3 is TGCAGTGCCCAGCGGGAGACCATTCCCGAGCAGTACTTC. Its protein product is CSAQRETIPEQYF.

This clonotype showed up just a few times. This chain joins TRBV28 and TRBJ1-5; the D is unclear. This CDR3 has 10 amino acids. The germline V and J ends were trimmed by 7 bases and 6 bases, with 4 bases remaining between them. Germline CDR1 is MDHEN and CDR2 is SYDVKM. The CDR3: CASNGQPQHF. In DNA form, the CDR3 reads TGTGCCAGCAATGGTCAGCCCCAGCATTTT.

This clonotype was found a few times. The gene calls are TRBV6-6 and TRBJ2-1; tentative D call: TRBD2 (5 bases). CDR3 length equals 16 residues. With 2 bases removed from V and 3 bases from J, the gap between germline ends came to 14 bases. Germline V gene lookup returns CDR1 MNHNY and CDR2 SVGAGI (reference sequence). CDR3 sequence (DNA): TGTGCCAGCAGTTACGGGAGCAGGATACTCTACAATGAGCAGTTCTTC. This codes for CASSYGSRILYNEQFF.